Listed here are 8 T cell receptor beta chains from one sample, sequenced in a study of blood T cell repertoires in COVID-19. Sequenced by immunoSEQ multiplex PCR; TCRdb stores in-frame clones only, minus some. The table lists about 360,000 clones, about 88% of them singletons. Material for sequencing was peripheral blood. These receptors were obtained from an older woman with COVID-19, enrolled during active disease.

This chain joins TRBV6-5 and TRBJ2-1; TRBD1 agrees at 8 bases. V gave up 5 bases and J gave up 8 bases; unmatched junction bases: 11. Looked up from germline, CDR1 is MNHEY and CDR2 is SVGAGI. The CDR3 has 15 amino acids. In DNA, the CDR3 is TGTGCCAGCAGTCGGACAGGGCGGATTTTGGATGAGCAGTTCTTC. Translation gives CASSRTGRILDEQFF.

The V gene is TRBV7-3, the J gene TRBJ2-2; 7 nucleotides agree with TRBD1. CDR1 and CDR2 (germline): SGHTA, FQGTGA. The CDR3 contains 16 residues. J was trimmed by 6 bases and V by 1 base; bases with no gene match: 8. Written as DNA, the CDR3 is TGTGCCAGCAGCTTAAAAGGACAGGCGACCGCCGGGGAGCTGTTTTTT. Amino acid sequence: CASSLKGQATAGELFF. The full variable domain, its missing parts supplied by reference TRBV7-3 and TRBJ2-2, is GAGVSQTPSNKVTEKGKYVELRCDPISGHTALYWYRQSLGQGPEFLIYFQGTGAADDSGLPNDRFFAVRPEGSVSTLKIQRTERGDSAVYLCASSLKGQATAGELFFGEGSRLTVL.

V gene TRBV11-3 combines with J gene TRBJ2-5, with 7 bases matching TRBD2. Germline loops: CDR1 SGHNT, CDR2 YENEEA. The CDR3 runs to 18 residues. Germline trimming cut 3 bases from V and 5 bases from J; bases unmatched to any gene: 18. The CDR3 loop reads CASSFLVGGGPVRETQYF. DNA for the CDR3: TGTGCCAGCAGCTTCTTGGTAGGCGGGGGTCCCGTCCGGGAGACCCAGTACTTC.

The genes are TRBV14 and TRBJ2-7, with a weak D call TRBD2 (6 bases). V lost 0 bases, J lost 6 bases, and 15 bases lay in between. The CDR3 loop spans 15 amino acids. The germline V gene encodes CDR1 SGHDN and CDR2 FVKESK. CDR3 DNA sequence: TGTGCCAGCAGCCAAGATCTTTGGGACTCCGGCGAGCAGTACTTC. Translating gives CASSQDLWDSGEQYF.

The chain joins TRBV11-2 to TRBJ1-2; the D gene is possibly TRBD1 (5 bases). The CDR3 extends over 15 amino acids. Trimming shortened V by 5 bases and J by 4 bases, and 17 bases separated the two germline ends. Germline values: CDR1 SGHAT, CDR2 FQNNGV. CDR3 protein: CASSLRTRLGYGYTF. DNA of the CDR3: TGTGCCAGCAGCCTTCGGACACGCCTTGGCTATGGCTACACCTTC. Using reference TRBV11-2 and TRBJ1-2 for the parts outside the CDR3, the full variable domain is EAGVAQSPRYKIIEKRQSVAFWCNPISGHATLYWYQQILGQGPKLLIQFQNNGVVDDSQLPKDRFSAERLKGVDSTLKIQPAKLEDSAVYLCASSLRTRLGYGYTFGSGTRLTVV.

The rearrangement links TRBV5-1 to TRBJ2-7; TRBD2 aligns across 7 bases. Germline V gene data show CDR1 as SGHRS and CDR2 as YFSETQ. Germline trimming cut 3 bases from V and 4 bases from J; bases unmatched to any gene: 19. The CDR3 sequence is 18 residues long. The CDR3 coding sequence is TGCGCCAGCAGCTCCCCTGACTCCGACTGGGGAGGGGAGTACGAGCAGTACTTC. Translation gives CASSSPDSDWGGEYEQYF.

J is TRBJ2-5 and V is TRBV18, with a possible D match to TRBD2 (6 bases). The CDR3 has 15 amino acids. Germline V lookup: CDR1 KGHSH, CDR2 LQKENI. With 3 bases removed from V and 4 bases from J, the gap between germline ends came to 15 bases. DNA for the CDR3: TGTGCCAGCTCACCGCCTAGCGTGAAGGCAGAGACCCAGTACTTC. This encodes CASSPPSVKAETQYF.

V gene TRBV11-2 combines with J gene TRBJ2-4, with 10 bases matching TRBD2. CDR3 length: 14 residues. Germline trimming cut 6 bases from V and 6 bases from J; bases unmatched to any gene: 5. CDR1 SGHAT and CDR2 FQNNGV come from the germline V gene. Here the CDR3 reads CASSIAGGLNIQYF. The DNA of the CDR3 is TGTGCCAGCAGTATAGCGGGGGGCCTAAACATTCAGTACTTC.